In this sample, the clone carrying this TCR beta chain turned up once. Its antigen is not identified. The junction departs from germline at one end; a sequencing error may be responsible. The data belong to a study of post-analysis software for immune sequencing data. Study-wide results and caveats: TRBV5-6, TRBV5-1 and TRBV20-1 were among four or five TRBV segments more frequent in patients than controls.

This CDR3 is built from 17 residues. Germline V CDR1 and CDR2: LNHNV, YYDKDF (reference sequence). TCR beta libraries were prepared from cDNA with unique molecular identifiers. Roughly 450,000 cDNA molecules came from 1 to 10 million T cells. Using its own MiXCR run on the PCR reads, TCRdb lists one record per CDR3 protein. The profile shows hundreds of thousands of distinct CDR3 sequences, 53% of them singletons. The sequenced material came from blood. The receptor was derived from a girl aged 10 to 17 with multiple sclerosis. The J gene is TRBJ2-5, the V gene TRBV15; D is undetermined. The J call is in doubt because the DNA end fits TRBJ2-7 better. DNA of the CDR3: TGTGCCACCAGCAGAGCTTCTAGGCGTGGTACCTCCTGCGAGCAGTACTTC. Translating it yields CATSRASRRGTSCEQYF.